Listed below are T cell receptor beta chains from one sample, sequenced in a study of Tregs in tolerant kidney transplant recipients. This table comes from immunoSEQ multiplex PCR, and its TCRdb copy is limited to in-frame clones, with some not included. The sample consists of 95,000 to 120,000 clones, around 89% of them appearing once. The specimen comprised CD4+ T cells from blood, sampled before the transplant. These receptors all come from a human donor who received a combined kidney and bone marrow transplant. Both conserved end residues are part of each CDR3. A D gene is named only where the DNA matches it firmly. Not every row has a clone size; where given, it reads once, few, many or a size class.

D,size,J,V,length,CDR3,DNA
NA,once,TRBJ1-5,TRBV30,14,CAWSSGQGHQPQHF,TGTGCCTGGAGCTCCGGCCAGGGTCATCAGCCCCAGCATTTT
TRBD1,NA,TRBJ2-7,TRBV6-5,13,CASSYDRGYEQYF,TGTGCCAGCAGTTACGACAGGGGATACGAGCAGTACTTC
NA,NA,TRBJ1-2,TRBV4-3,15,CASSQDPLQGWGYTF,TGCGCCAGCAGCCAAGATCCCCTACAGGGATGGGGCTACACCTTC
NA,NA,TRBJ1-3,TRBV4-1,16,CASSRPGQSSGNTIYF,TGCGCCAGCAGCCGGCCTGGGCAGAGCTCTGGAAACACCATATATTTT
TRBD2,NA,TRBJ2-5,TRBV7-2,13,CASSLSSGETQYF,TGTGCCAGCAGCTTATCTAGCGGGGAGACCCAGTACTTC
TRBD2,NA,TRBJ2-3,TRBV15,16,CATSRPLAGAEDTQYF,TGTGCCACCAGCAGACCCCTAGCGGGAGCTGAGGATACGCAGTATTTT
NA,NA,TRBJ1-2,TRBV6-6,13,CASSYPGGYGYTF,TGTGCCAGCAGTTACCCGGGTGGCTATGGCTACACCTTC
NA,NA,TRBJ1-2,TRBV28,13,CASSFGGNYGYTF,TGTGCCAGCAGTTTTGGCGGAAACTATGGCTACACCTTC
TRBD1,NA,TRBJ1-2,TRBV9,13,CASSVDGRGGYTF,TGTGCCAGCAGCGTAGACGGCAGGGGGGGCTACACCTTC
NA,few,TRBJ1-5,TRBV2,14,CASRTGLGNQPQHF,TGTGCCAGCAGAACAGGGCTGGGTAACCAGCCCCAGCATTTT
TRBD2,NA,TRBJ2-7,TRBV28,17,CASSPQGRASGSYEQYF,TGTGCCAGCAGTCCCCAGGGGCGGGCTAGCGGGAGCTACGAGCAGTACTTC
NA,NA,TRBJ1-1,TRBV6-5,16,CASSYGGSRHNTEAFF,TGTGCCAGCAGTTATGGGGGCAGCCGTCACAACACTGAAGCTTTCTTT
NA,NA,TRBJ2-7,TRBV6-5,15,CASSYSGASTYEQYF,TGTGCCAGCAGTTACTCTGGGGCGTCAACCTACGAGCAGTACTTC
NA,few,TRBJ1-6,TRBV5-4,13,CASRTRGDSPLHF,TGTGCCAGCAGGACCCGGGGAGACTCACCCCTCCACTTT
TRBD1,NA,TRBJ2-7,TRBV4-1,17,CASSQGGPGQGAREQYF,TGCGCCAGCAGCCAAGGGGGACCGGGACAGGGGGCGCGGGAGCAGTACTTC
NA,NA,TRBJ2-1,TRBV7-6,14,CASSLEALAHEQFF,TGTGCCAGCAGCTTAGAAGCTCTAGCGCATGAGCAGTTCTTC
NA,NA,TRBJ2-7,TRBV5-1,15,CASSWSVINSYEQYF,TGCGCCAGCAGCTGGTCGGTTATAAACTCCTACGAGCAGTACTTC
NA,NA,TRBJ2-1,TRBV20-1,11,CSAQTVREQFF,TGCAGTGCACAGACAGTTCGGGAGCAGTTCTTC
NA,NA,TRBJ2-1,TRBV10-3,12,CAISDIYNEQFF,TGTGCCATCAGTGACATCTACAATGAGCAGTTCTTC
NA,NA,TRBJ1-4,TRBV19,15,CASSTQLTTNEKLFF,TGTGCCAGTAGTACCCAACTGACAACTAATGAAAAACTGTTTTTT
NA,NA,TRBJ1-4,TRBV5-5,12,CASSPDMEKLFF,TGTGCCAGCAGCCCGGACATGGAAAAACTGTTTTTT
NA,NA,TRBJ1-3,TRBV10-1,17,CASSEQLPPGSGNTIYF,TGCGCCAGCAGTGAGCAACTACCGCCCGGCTCTGGAAACACCATATATTTT
TRBD1,once,TRBJ1-2,TRBV29-1,15,CSVEDPGQGIYGYTF,TGCAGCGTTGAGGATCCGGGACAGGGGATCTATGGCTACACCTTC
TRBD2,NA,TRBJ2-1,TRBV5-1,14,CASSQRGAYNEQFF,TGCGCCAGCAGCCAGCGGGGGGCATACAATGAGCAGTTCTTC
NA,NA,TRBJ1-5,TRBV6-5,13,CASSPSGNQPQHF,TGTGCCAGCAGTCCCTCGGGCAATCAGCCCCAGCATTTT
NA,NA,TRBJ1-5,TRBV28,15,CASSFPGQIHQPQHF,TGTGCCAGCAGTTTCCCCGGACAGATACATCAGCCCCAGCATTTT
TRBD1,NA,TRBJ1-4,TRBV2,16,CASRATGGRANEKLFF,TGTGCCAGCAGAGCAACAGGGGGCCGGGCTAATGAAAAACTGTTTTTT
NA,NA,TRBJ1-3,TRBV28,14,CASSLRGSGNTIYF,TGTGCCAGCAGTTTACGGGGGTCCGGAAACACCATATATTTT
NA,NA,TRBJ2-2,TRBV9,16,CASSVQLRGNTGELFF,TGTGCCAGCAGCGTTCAATTGCGGGGGAACACCGGGGAGCTGTTTTTT
TRBD2,few,TRBJ2-3,TRBV2,19,CASSDDLAGGRKSTDTQYF,TGTGCCAGCAGTGATGATCTAGCGGGGGGGCGTAAAAGCACAGATACGCAGTATTTT
NA,NA,TRBJ1-3,TRBV5-1,14,CASSLAGIGNTIYF,TGCGCCAGCAGCTTGGCAGGCATTGGAAACACCATATATTTT
NA,NA,TRBJ1-2,TRBV28,14,CATLLGQGLYGYTF,TGTGCCACCCTCCTCGGGCAGGGCCTCTATGGCTACACCTTC
TRBD2,NA,TRBJ2-1,TRBV10-3,15,CAISDPGVAGNEQFF,TGTGCCATCAGTGACCCGGGAGTAGCGGGGAATGAGCAGTTCTTC
NA,NA,TRBJ2-2,TRBV14,13,CASSPQNTGELFF,TGTGCCAGCAGCCCACAGAACACCGGGGAGCTGTTTTTT